The clone carrying this T cell receptor (beta chain) has only one observation. The antigen is undetermined. This record belongs to a study of T cell responses to AZD1222 COVID-19 vaccine. Looking at the study overall: Second-dose schedules of about 4 or about 12 weeks were combined. Study results and limitations: Two doses of AZD1222 preceded a rise in Spike-specific TCR breadth and depth.

The V gene's germline CDR1 is SGHRS and CDR2 YFSETQ. CDR3 length: 15 amino acids. The V gene lost 0 bases and the J gene lost 6 bases, with 13 bases spanning the gap. Profiling relied on immunoSEQ multiplex PCR, and the TCRdb table lists in-frame clones only, not all of them. The sample has 100,000 to 150,000 clones; about 90% are singletons. The sequence derives from an adult in good health. The chain joins TRBV5-1 to TRBJ1-5; D may be TRBD1 (5 bases). Sequencing was performed on peripheral blood, taken on day 0 of AZD1222 vaccination. CDR3 nucleotide sequence: TGCGCCAGCAGCTTGGCGGGGGAAGGCAGTCAGCCCCAGCATTTT. Protein: CASSLAGEGSQPQHF.